This T cell receptor (delta chain) was recovered during a study of human gamma delta and Vdelta1 T cells (dated by TCRdb to between 2018 and 2020). The study in broad terms: The study investigated Delta One T cells, Vd1+ gamma-delta T cells, as cytotoxic effectors against acute myeloid leukemia. General study outcomes and caveats: Delta One T cells were reported to be polyclonal and to show broad cytotoxic targeting of acute myeloid leukemia.

Library generation was performed with PCR. The run used an Illumina MiSeq. Public reads were reanalyzed in TCRdb with CATT, and rows carrying the same DNA were merged afterwards. Across this sample there are roughly 6,700 delta-chain clones, with over 30% seen only once. The top ten constitute 5.5% to 6% of the sample. This clone was counted only a few times. Its antigen is not yet known. No much larger clone exists at a distance of one base, and base qualities are not known. The CDR3 numbers 18 residues from cysteine through phenylalanine. The kept DNA is CDR3 alone, 54 bases in frame from the first base. The germline V gene yields TSWWSYY for CDR1 and QGS for CDR2. Between the V and J ends, shortened by 3 bases and 3 bases respectively, the junction contains 23 bases.

The receptor's source is a human donor in good health. Source material: Vdelta1 gamma-delta T cells from blood grown in culture (DOT cells). This specimen's cell subset or site label, interpreted: Delta One T cells, in vitro expanded/differentiated Vd1+ gamma-delta T cells. The rearrangement joined TRDV1 to TRDJ1, with the D gene not clear enough to name. The CDR3 in this case is CALGELNMGYAMADKLIF. At the DNA level, the sequence is TGTGCTCTTGGGGAGCTTAACATGGGTTACGCAATGGCCGATAAACTCATCTTT.